These 21 T cell receptor beta chains were sequenced from one sample in a study of blood T cells in healthy people across ages. For the second PCR, which ran for about 6 to 11 cycles, a sample-barcoded 5' primer and a J-beta primer mix were used. TCRdb recomputed calls from the 5' RACE reads with MiXCR, one row per CDR3 protein. This table holds roughly 1,100,000 distinct CDR3 sequences, less than 25% found once. These data were also filed under a second study, of T cells of mothers and their children.

Sequencing input: blood. These TCRs come from a girl aged 2 to 9 in good health.

The chain employs TRBV24-1 and TRBJ2-1, with a tentative D call TRBD2 (6 bases). The ends were cut back, 5 bases at V and 10 bases at J, with 23 bases in the middle. CDR1 is KGHDR, CDR2 SFDVKD, per germline. This CDR3 has 16 residues. The CDR3 region is CATSAIPGEESEEQFF. In DNA, the CDR3 is TGTGCCACCAGTGCAATCCCGGGGGAGGAGTCGGAGGAGCAGTTCTTC.

The chain has TRBV19 and TRBJ1-5; D ambiguous. The CDR3 runs to 13 residues. From germline, CDR1 is LNHDA and CDR2 SQIVND (reference sequence). The germline V and J ends were trimmed by 5 bases and 7 bases, with 12 bases remaining between them. CDR3 sequence (DNA): TGTGCCAGTAGTCTCGGGATACAACAGCCCCAGCATTTT. It yields the protein CASSLGIQQPQHF.

This clonotype was seen only a few times. The V gene is TRBV7-9, the J gene TRBJ1-2, with TRBD1 as a possible D gene (5 bases). The V gene's germline CDR1 is SEHNR and CDR2 FQNEAQ (reference sequence). The CDR3 is 16 amino acids. Trimming pared 2 bases from V and 8 bases from J, leaving 21 bases between. The CDR3 reads CASSLKGGGITAGYTF. The CDR3 DNA reads TGTGCCAGCAGCTTAAAGGGTGGGGGAATAACGGCCGGCTACACCTTC. Full variable domain (remainder filled in from reference TRBV7-9 and TRBJ1-2): DTGVSQNPRHKITKRGQNVTFRCDPISEHNRLYWYRQTLGQGPEFLTYFQNEAQLEKSRLLSDRFSAERPKGSFSTLEIQRTEQGDSAMYLCASSLKGGGITAGYTFGSGTRLTVV.

This clonotype turned up a few times. The genes are TRBV28 and TRBJ2-1; possible D gene TRBD1, 6 bases. The CDR3 is 13 residues long. Per germline, CDR1 MDHEN and CDR2 SYDVKM. V was pared by 4 bases and J by 5 bases, with 9 bases between. CDR3: CASSYRVDNEQFF. CDR3 nucleotides: TGTGCCAGCAGTTACAGGGTCGACAATGAGCAGTTCTTC.

This clonotype was recorded only once. The gene calls are TRBV12-5 and TRBJ1-1; D is unresolved. There are 14 residues in the CDR3. Germline loops: CDR1 LGHNT, CDR2 FRNRAP. Trimming removed 6 bases from V and 6 bases from J, with 17 bases in between. The CDR3 sequence is CASGRGGSGAEAFF. CDR3 bases: TGTGCTAGTGGCCGGGGAGGGTCGGGCGCTGAAGCTTTCTTT.

V gene TRBV5-6 combines with J gene TRBJ2-7; TRBD1 matches 11 bases. The CDR3 is 14 residues long. The V and J ends lost 4 bases and 4 bases, in that order; junction bases with no gene match: 4. The germline V gene encodes CDR1 SGHDT and CDR2 YYEEEE. The CDR3 region has the DNA TGTGCCAGCAGCGGGGACAGGGGGTTTTACGAGCAGTACTTC. Amino acids: CASSGDRGFYEQYF.

The rearrangement joins TRBV7-3 to TRBJ2-3, with a possible D match to TRBD2 (6 bases). Trimming stripped 3 bases from V and 13 bases from J, with 17 bases between. From germline, CDR1 is SGHTA and CDR2 FQGTGA. This CDR3 has 13 amino acids. CDR3 residues: CASSFGPGDEEYF. CDR3 in DNA: TGTGCCAGCAGCTTCGGACCGGGAGATGAGGAGTATTTT.

The chain links TRBV5-6 to TRBJ2-1; no firm D call. Trimming removed 0 bases from V and 3 bases from J, with 10 bases in between. Germline V gene data show CDR1 as SGHDT and CDR2 as YYEEEE. The CDR3 runs to 15 residues. The CDR3 region is CASSLVDVGYNEQFF. DNA of the CDR3: TGTGCCAGCAGCTTGGTCGACGTGGGCTACAATGAGCAGTTCTTC.

This clonotype occurred a few times. This chain connects TRBV7-9 to TRBJ2-7; no reliable D call. Germline V gene lookup returns CDR1 SEHNR and CDR2 FQNEAQ (reference sequence). The CDR3 spans 12 residues. Trimming shortened V by 5 bases and J by 4 bases, and 9 bases separated the two germline ends. CDR3 in DNA: TGTGCCAGCAGCCACATGGGATACGAGCAGTACTTC. Translating it yields CASSHMGYEQYF. The variable domain in full, with the rest retrieved from reference TRBV7-9 and TRBJ2-7, is DTGVSQNPRHKITKRGQNVTFRCDPISEHNRLYWYRQTLGQGPEFLTYFQNEAQLEKSRLLSDRFSAERPKGSFSTLEIQRTEQGDSAMYLCASSHMGYEQYFGPGTRLTVT.

The chain uses TRBV5-1 and TRBJ1-1, with a possible D match to TRBD1 (5 bases). This CDR3 is built from 18 residues. Deletions cut 3 bases from V and 3 bases from J, with 24 bases between. CDR1 is SGHRS and CDR2 is YFSETQ in the germline V gene. The chain's CDR3 is CASSWGSGGQRRYTEAFF. The CDR3 bases are TGCGCCAGCAGCTGGGGCTCCGGTGGACAAAGAAGATACACTGAAGCTTTCTTT.

This clonotype has a handful of counts. This CDR3 reads CSSSTGTSNTGELFF. CDR3 sequence (DNA): TGCAGCTCCTCAACCGGGACTAGCAACACCGGGGAGCTGTTTTTT. The chain uses TRBV29-1 and TRBJ2-2; 9 bases agree with TRBD2. The CDR3 runs 15 residues. The germline V gene has CDR1 SQVTM and CDR2 ANQGSEA. Trimming took 8 bases from V and 2 from J; bases not matched to a gene: 9.

Worth noting for this clonotype: One end of the junction is discordant with germline, which a read error may explain. The chain combines TRBV20-1 with TRBJ2-5; 8 bases align to TRBD2. This CDR3 contains 15 residues. Germline CDR1 is DFQATT and CDR2 is SNEGSKA (reference sequence). This CDR3 is CSARAPGLGRQTQCF. CDR3 in DNA: TGCAGTGCTAGAGCTCCGGGACTAGGGCGACAGACCCAGTGCTTC.

This clonotype was seen only once. The chain recombines TRBV9 with TRBJ2-4, with D possibly being TRBD2 (5 bases). CDR1 is SGDLS, CDR2 YYNGEE, per germline. Deletions cut 4 bases from V and 10 bases from J, with 15 bases between. CDR3 size: 13 residues. The CDR3 region is CASSLGPRRIQYF. In DNA form, the CDR3 reads TGTGCCAGCAGCCTCGGGCCGCGGAGGATTCAGTACTTC. Looking up the rest from reference TRBV9 and TRBJ2-4 gives the full variable domain: DSGVTQTPKHLITATGQRVTLRCSPRSGDLSVYWYQQSLDQGLQFLIQYYNGEERAKGNILERFSAQQFPDLHSELNLSSLELGDSALYFCASSLGPRRIQYFGAGTRLSVL.

The genes are TRBV28 and TRBJ2-3, with TRBD2 identical over 11 bases. Unmatched junction bases numbered 13, after V lost 8 bases and J lost 0 bases. This CDR3 is built from 18 residues. The germline CDR1 and CDR2 sequences are MDHEN and SYDVKM. The chain's CDR3 is CASEPMGLAVSSTDTQYF. The CDR3 region has the DNA TGTGCCAGCGAACCGATGGGACTAGCGGTTTCTAGCACAGATACGCAGTATTTT.

This chain links TRBV4-1 with TRBJ1-4; 8 bases agree with TRBD1. V trimming: 2 bases; J trimming: 7 bases; junction bases outside the gene matches: 6. The CDR3 length is 15 residues. The germline CDR1 and CDR2 sequences are MGHRA and YSYEKL. The CDR3 nucleotides are TGCGCCAGCAGCCAACCGACAGGGGTTGGTGAAAAACTGTTTTTT. Amino acids: CASSQPTGVGEKLFF.

This clonotype has a handful of counts. This rearrangement joins TRBV5-1 to TRBJ2-3; D perhaps matches TRBD1 (6 bases). V lost 0 bases, J lost 0 bases, and 14 bases lay in between. CDR1 is SGHRS and CDR2 is YFSETQ in the germline V gene. The CDR3 runs to 17 residues. CDR3 bases: TGCGCCAGCAGCTTGGGGATGGGGGCCCTCAGCACAGATACGCAGTATTTT. The encoded protein is CASSLGMGALSTDTQYF.

The rearrangement links TRBV7-9 to TRBJ1-2, with 8 bases identical to TRBD1. There are 15 residues in the CDR3. Germline CDR1 SEHNR, CDR2 FQNEAQ (reference sequence). The V segment lost 1 base and the J segment 6 bases; nucleotides outside the gene matches: 7. CDR3 bases: TGTGCCAGCAGCTTAGGACAGGGGATCGTTAATGGCTACACCTTC. Translation gives CASSLGQGIVNGYTF.

This clonotype was detected only a few times. The CDR3, as DNA: TGTGCCAGCAGTTTGGGGTCCATAGCAGAGACCCAGTACTTC. The encoded protein is CASSLGSIAETQYF. J is TRBJ2-5 and V is TRBV28; no definite D call. This CDR3 is built from 14 residues. CDR1 and CDR2 (germline): MDHEN, SYDVKM. Trimming removed 3 bases from V and 4 bases from J, with 12 bases in between. Combining the CDR3 with reference TRBV28 and TRBJ2-5 gives the whole variable domain DVKVTQSSRYLVKRTGEKVFLECVQDMDHENMFWYRQDPGLGLRLIYFSYDVKMKEKGDIPEGYSVSREKKERFSLILESASTNQTSMYLCASSLGSIAETQYFGPGTRLLVL.

The chain is built from TRBV7-9 and TRBJ2-4, with a possible D match to TRBD1 (6 bases). CDR3 length equals 12 residues. V was pared by 11 bases and J by 1 base, with 9 bases between. CDR1 SEHNR and CDR2 FQNEAQ come from the germline V gene (reference sequence). The CDR3 DNA is TGTGCCTGGCAGGGGGCCAAAAACATTCAGTACTTC. Protein: CAWQGAKNIQYF.

A few counts support this clonotype. The chain couples TRBV5-1 to TRBJ2-7; D is perhaps TRBD1 (5 bases). V lost 3 bases and J 4 bases, leaving 20 bases between the germline ends. Germline V gives CDR1 SGHRS, CDR2 YFSETQ. The CDR3 covers 16 residues. The DNA of the CDR3 is TGCGCCAGCAGCTCCGCTAACCTACTCCAGGGATACGAGCAGTACTTC. As protein: CASSSANLLQGYEQYF.

The V gene is TRBV6-5, the J gene TRBJ2-5, with D tentatively TRBD2 (6 bases). V gave up 5 bases and J gave up 2 bases, with 18 bases separating them. CDR3 length equals 16 residues. The V gene's germline CDR1 is MNHEY and CDR2 SVGAGI. In DNA form, the CDR3 reads TGTGCCAGCAGTGACACCCTGGGGGACTCACAAGAGACCCAGTACTTC. Translating it yields CASSDTLGDSQETQYF.